This T cell receptor beta chain originates from a study of cytomegalovirus exposure and HLA in healthy donors. 60 Vbeta and 13 Jbeta primers were used in PCR. The method was immunoSEQ multiplex PCR; TCRdb's version includes in-frame clones alone and lacks a portion of them. The sample records 110,000 to 150,000 clones, around 76% being singletons. The V gene's germline CDR1 is LNHDA and CDR2 SQIVND (reference sequence). The CDR3 consists of 13 residues. The source of this sequence is a man aged 18 to 35 in good health and CMV-seronegative. The chain has TRBV19 and TRBJ2-5; TRBD1 might be the D (6 bases). The J call may be mistaken, given a closer DNA end match to TRBJ2-7. Sequencing was performed on PBMCs. CDR3 protein: CASSPRGHYEQYF. As DNA, the CDR3 is TGTGCCAGTTCCCCCAGGGGCCACTACGAGCAGTACTTC.